These T cell receptor beta chains were read from a single sample in a study of T cells in Graves' hyperthyroidism and ophthalmopathy. MiXCR, run by TCRdb on the multiplex PCR reads, gives a single entry per CDR3 protein. The sample carries about 840,000 distinct CDR3 sequences, roughly 37% recorded once. The sequencing input was blood. Receptors originate from a man between 18 and 29 years old with Graves' hyperthyroidism. Each CDR3 is given with its conserved first and last residue. The D gene is left open where the match is weak. Only some rows state a clone size, as once, few, many or a class for expanded clones.

DNA: TGTGCCAGCAGACTCGGCGGGACTCTTTTCTACGAGCAGTACTTC
CDR3: CASRLGGTLFYEQYF
V: TRBV10-3
J: TRBJ2-7
D: -
size: few

DNA: TGCAGCGTTGAAGGCAGATCCTACGAGCAGTACTTC
CDR3: CSVEGRSYEQYF
V: TRBV29-1
J: TRBJ2-7
D: -
size: many

DNA: TGTGCCAGCAGCGTTGACAGGCGCTATTCACCCCTCCACTTT
CDR3: CASSVDRRYSPLHF
V: TRBV9
J: TRBJ1-6
D: -
size: once

DNA: TGTGCCACCAGCAGCGTAGCCGGGACTCAAGAGACCCAGTACTTC
CDR3: CATSSVAGTQETQYF
V: TRBV15
J: TRBJ2-5
D: -
size: -

DNA: TGCGCCAGCAGCTGGACAGAAATCTCCTACGAGCAGTACTTC
CDR3: CASSWTEISYEQYF
V: TRBV5-1
J: TRBJ2-7
D: -
size: few

DNA: TGTGCCAGCAGTTTGTCCGGGCTCAATCAGCCCCAGCATTTT
CDR3: CASSLSGLNQPQHF
V: TRBV27
J: TRBJ1-5
D: -
size: -

DNA: TGTGCCAGCAGCTTAGGAGGGGGGATATCGAACACCGGGGAGCTGTTTTTT
CDR3: CASSLGGGISNTGELFF
V: TRBV11-3
J: TRBJ2-2
D: -
size: -

DNA: TGTGCCAGCAGCCCTTCAACCGCCATGAACACTGAAGCTTTCTTT
CDR3: CASSPSTAMNTEAFF
V: TRBV7-9
J: TRBJ1-1
D: -
size: many

DNA: TGTGCCAGCAGCTTCGATCTCACCAACGAGCAGTACTTC
CDR3: CASSFDLTNEQYF
V: TRBV7-9
J: TRBJ2-7
D: -
size: -

DNA: TGCAGCGATTACAGGGGAGGCTACACCTTC
CDR3: CSDYRGGYTF
V: TRBV29-1
J: TRBJ1-2
D: TRBD1
size: -

DNA: TGCGCCAGCAGCCCAGGGACAGGGGCTTCCCAGCCCCAGCATTTT
CDR3: CASSPGTGASQPQHF
V: TRBV4-1
J: TRBJ1-5
D: TRBD1
size: -

DNA: TGTGCCAGCAGCTCGGGACTAGCGGGGGAGCCTACGACGAACACCGGGGAGCTGTTTTTT
CDR3: CASSSGLAGEPTTNTGELFF
V: TRBV7-3
J: TRBJ2-2
D: TRBD2
size: few

DNA: TGTGCCAGCAGCCAGCGACAGGGGTCTAGCTCCTACGAGCAGTACTTC
CDR3: CASSQRQGSSSYEQYF
V: TRBV7-8
J: TRBJ2-7
D: TRBD1
size: many

DNA: TGCAGTGCTGCTACAGGGGGCGCAGGTTCACCCCTCCACTTT
CDR3: CSAATGGAGSPLHF
V: TRBV20-1
J: TRBJ1-6
D: TRBD1
size: many

DNA: TGTGCCAGTAGTAGCCCCCAAAGGGAGGGCTACACCTTC
CDR3: CASSSPQREGYTF
V: TRBV19
J: TRBJ1-2
D: -
size: -

DNA: TGCGCCAGCAGCCAAGAGCAGTACTTC
CDR3: CASSQEQYF
V: TRBV4-1
J: TRBJ2-7
D: -
size: once

DNA: TGCAGCGTTGAAGATCCCGACACCGGGGAGCTGTTTTTT
CDR3: CSVEDPDTGELFF
V: TRBV29-1
J: TRBJ2-2
D: -
size: many

DNA: TGCGCCAGCAGCGTCCGGGACAGGGGGAAGGAGACCCAGTACTTC
CDR3: CASSVRDRGKETQYF
V: TRBV4-3
J: TRBJ2-5
D: TRBD1
size: few

DNA: TGCAGCGTTGGAACTAGCGGGAGCTATGGCTACACCTTC
CDR3: CSVGTSGSYGYTF
V: TRBV29-1
J: TRBJ1-2
D: -
size: -

DNA: TGTGCCAGCAGCCCTGGGACAGCCCGCGAGCAGTACTTC
CDR3: CASSPGTAREQYF
V: TRBV5-6
J: TRBJ2-7
D: TRBD1
size: -

DNA: TGTGCCAGCAGTTACTGGTTTCGGGGACGAGCTTTCTTT
CDR3: CASSYWFRGRAFF
V: TRBV6-5
J: TRBJ1-1
D: -
size: few

DNA: TGTGCCAGCAGTTACCGGGCCCATCTCGAAGCTTTCTTT
CDR3: CASSYRAHLEAFF
V: TRBV6-5
J: TRBJ1-1
D: -
size: few